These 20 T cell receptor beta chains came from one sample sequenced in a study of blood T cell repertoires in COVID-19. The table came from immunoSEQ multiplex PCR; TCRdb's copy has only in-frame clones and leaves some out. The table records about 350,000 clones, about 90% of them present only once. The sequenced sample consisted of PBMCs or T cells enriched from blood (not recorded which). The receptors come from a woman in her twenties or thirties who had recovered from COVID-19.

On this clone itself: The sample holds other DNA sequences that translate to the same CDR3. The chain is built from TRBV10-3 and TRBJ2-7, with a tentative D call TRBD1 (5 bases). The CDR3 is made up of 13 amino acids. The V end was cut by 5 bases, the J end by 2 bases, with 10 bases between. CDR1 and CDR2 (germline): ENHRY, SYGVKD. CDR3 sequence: CAISTTGTYEQYF. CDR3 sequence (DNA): TGTGCCATCAGTACCACAGGAACCTACGAGCAGTACTTC.

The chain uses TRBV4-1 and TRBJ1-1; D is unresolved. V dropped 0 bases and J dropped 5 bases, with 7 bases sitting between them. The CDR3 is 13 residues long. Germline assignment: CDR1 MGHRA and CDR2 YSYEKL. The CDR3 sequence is CASSQDGGTEAFF. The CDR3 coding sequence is TGCGCCAGCAGCCAAGATGGAGGAACTGAAGCTTTCTTT.

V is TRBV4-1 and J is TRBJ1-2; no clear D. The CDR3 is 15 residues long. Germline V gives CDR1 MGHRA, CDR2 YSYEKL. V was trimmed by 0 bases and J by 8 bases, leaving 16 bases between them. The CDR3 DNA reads TGCGCCAGCAGCCAAGATGAAGCGGCCTATATGGGCTACACCTTC. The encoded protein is CASSQDEAAYMGYTF.

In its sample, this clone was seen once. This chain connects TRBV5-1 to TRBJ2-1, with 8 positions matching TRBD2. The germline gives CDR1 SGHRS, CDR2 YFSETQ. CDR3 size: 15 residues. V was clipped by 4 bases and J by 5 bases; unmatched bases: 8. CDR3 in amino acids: CASSAEAGAHNEQFF. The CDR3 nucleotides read TGCGCCAGCAGCGCGGAAGCGGGGGCGCACAATGAGCAGTTCTTC.

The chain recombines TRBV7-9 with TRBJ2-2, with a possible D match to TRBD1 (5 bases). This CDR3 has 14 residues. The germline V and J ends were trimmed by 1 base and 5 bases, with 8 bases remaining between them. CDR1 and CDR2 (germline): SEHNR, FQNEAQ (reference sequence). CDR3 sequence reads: CASSLGQGTGELFF. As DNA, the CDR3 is TGTGCCAGCAGCTTAGGGCAGGGAACCGGGGAGCTGTTTTTT.

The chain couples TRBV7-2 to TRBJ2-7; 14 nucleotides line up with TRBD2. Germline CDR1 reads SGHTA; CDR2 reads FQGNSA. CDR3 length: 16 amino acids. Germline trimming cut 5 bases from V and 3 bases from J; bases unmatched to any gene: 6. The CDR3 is CASSQGLAGEGYEQYF. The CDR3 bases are TGTGCCAGCAGCCAGGGACTAGCGGGAGAGGGCTACGAGCAGTACTTC.

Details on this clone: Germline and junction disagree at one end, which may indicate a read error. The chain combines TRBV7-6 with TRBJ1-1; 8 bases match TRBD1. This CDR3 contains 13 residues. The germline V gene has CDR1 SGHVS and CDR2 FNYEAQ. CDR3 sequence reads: CASSLGQGAEAFF. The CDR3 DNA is TGTGCCAGCAGCTTAGGGCAGGGGGCTGAGGCTTTCTTT.

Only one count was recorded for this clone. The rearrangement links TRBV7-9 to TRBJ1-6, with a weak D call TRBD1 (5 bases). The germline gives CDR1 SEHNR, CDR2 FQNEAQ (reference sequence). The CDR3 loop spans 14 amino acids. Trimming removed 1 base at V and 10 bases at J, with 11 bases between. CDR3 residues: CASSLGGGESPLHF. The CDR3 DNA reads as TGTGCCAGCAGCTTAGGGGGAGGGGAATCACCCCTCCACTTT. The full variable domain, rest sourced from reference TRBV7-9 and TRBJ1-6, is DTGVSQNPRHKITKRGQNVTFRCDPISEHNRLYWYRQTLGQGPEFLTYFQNEAQLEKSRLLSDRFSAERPKGSFSTLEIQRTEQGDSAMYLCASSLGGGESPLHFGNGTRLTVT.

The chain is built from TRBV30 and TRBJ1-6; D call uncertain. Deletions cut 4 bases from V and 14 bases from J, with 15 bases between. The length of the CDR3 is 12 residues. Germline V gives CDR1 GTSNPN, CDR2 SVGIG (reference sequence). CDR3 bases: TGTGCCTGGAACCGGCGGGATGTGGCCCTCCACTTT. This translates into CAWNRRDVALHF.

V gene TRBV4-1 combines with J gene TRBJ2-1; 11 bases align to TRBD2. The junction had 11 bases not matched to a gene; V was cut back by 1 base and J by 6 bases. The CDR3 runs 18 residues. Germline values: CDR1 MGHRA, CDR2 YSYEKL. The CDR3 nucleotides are TGCGCCAGCAGCCAAGTTAGCGGGGGGGCCGCCAAACTCAATGAGCAGTTCTTC. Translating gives CASSQVSGGAAKLNEQFF.

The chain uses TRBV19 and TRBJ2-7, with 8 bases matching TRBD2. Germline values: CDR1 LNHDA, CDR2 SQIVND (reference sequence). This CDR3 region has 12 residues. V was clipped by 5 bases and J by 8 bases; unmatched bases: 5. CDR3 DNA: TGTGCCAGTAGTTCCCGCGGGGGGAAGCAGTACTTC. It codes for CASSSRGGKQYF.

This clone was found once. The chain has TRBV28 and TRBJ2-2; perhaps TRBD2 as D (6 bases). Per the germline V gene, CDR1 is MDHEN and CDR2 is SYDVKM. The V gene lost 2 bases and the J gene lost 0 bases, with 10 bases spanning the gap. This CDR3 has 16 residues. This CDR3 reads CASSLMAGSNTGELFF. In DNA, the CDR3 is TGTGCCAGCAGTTTAATGGCGGGATCGAACACCGGGGAGCTGTTTTTT. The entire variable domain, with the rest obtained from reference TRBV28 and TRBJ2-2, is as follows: DVKVTQSSRYLVKRTGEKVFLECVQDMDHENMFWYRQDPGLGLRLIYFSYDVKMKEKGDIPEGYSVSREKKERFSLILESASTNQTSMYLCASSLMAGSNTGELFFGEGSRLTVL.

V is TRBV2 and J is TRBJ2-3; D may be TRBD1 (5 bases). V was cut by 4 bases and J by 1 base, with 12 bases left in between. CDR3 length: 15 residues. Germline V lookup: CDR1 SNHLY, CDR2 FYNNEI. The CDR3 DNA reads TGTGCCAGCAGTGCTTGGACATTTGGCACAGATACGCAGTATTTT. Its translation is CASSAWTFGTDTQYF.

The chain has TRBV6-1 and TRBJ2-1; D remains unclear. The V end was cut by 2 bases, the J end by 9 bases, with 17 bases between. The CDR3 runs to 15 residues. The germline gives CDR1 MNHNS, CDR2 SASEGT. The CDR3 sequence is CASSELSVPMSEQFF. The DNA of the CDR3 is TGTGCCAGCAGTGAATTATCGGTCCCTATGTCTGAGCAGTTCTTC.

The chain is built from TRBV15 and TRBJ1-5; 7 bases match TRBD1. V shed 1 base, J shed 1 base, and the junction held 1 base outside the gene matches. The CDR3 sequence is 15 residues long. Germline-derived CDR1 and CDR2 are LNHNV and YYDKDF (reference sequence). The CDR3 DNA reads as TGTGCCACCAGCAGAGTACAGGGGAGCAATCAGCCCCAGCATTTT. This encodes CATSRVQGSNQPQHF.

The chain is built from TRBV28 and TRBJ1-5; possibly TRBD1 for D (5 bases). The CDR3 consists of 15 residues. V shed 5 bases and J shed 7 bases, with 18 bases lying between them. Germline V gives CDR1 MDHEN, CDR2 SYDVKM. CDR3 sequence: CASSTLGLGAQPQHF. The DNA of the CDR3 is TGTGCCAGCAGTACCTTGGGACTCGGGGCACAGCCCCAGCATTTT.

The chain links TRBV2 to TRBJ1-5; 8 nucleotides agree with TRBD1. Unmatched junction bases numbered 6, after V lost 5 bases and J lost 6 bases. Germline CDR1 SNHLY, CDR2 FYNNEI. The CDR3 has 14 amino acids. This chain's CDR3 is CASSLSGGGQPQHF. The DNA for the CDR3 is TGTGCCAGCAGTTTGTCAGGGGGCGGTCAGCCCCAGCATTTT.

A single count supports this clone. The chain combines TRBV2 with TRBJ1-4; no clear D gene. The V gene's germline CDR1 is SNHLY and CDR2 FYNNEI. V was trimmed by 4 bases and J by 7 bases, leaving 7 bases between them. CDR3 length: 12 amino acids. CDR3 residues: CASSVVSEKLFF. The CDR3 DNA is TGTGCCAGCAGTGTCGTGAGTGAAAAACTGTTTTTT.

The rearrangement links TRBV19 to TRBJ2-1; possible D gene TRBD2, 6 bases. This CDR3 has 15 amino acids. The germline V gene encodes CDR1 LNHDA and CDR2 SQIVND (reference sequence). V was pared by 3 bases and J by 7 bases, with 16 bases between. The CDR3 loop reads CASSIDGSSLNEQFF. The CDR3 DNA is TGTGCCAGTAGTATTGACGGGAGCAGTTTAAATGAGCAGTTCTTC.

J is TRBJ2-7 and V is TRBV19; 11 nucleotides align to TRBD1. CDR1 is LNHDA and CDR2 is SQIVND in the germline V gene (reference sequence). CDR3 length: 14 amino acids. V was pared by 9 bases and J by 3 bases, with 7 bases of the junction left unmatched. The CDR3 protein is CASSVGQGVYEQYF. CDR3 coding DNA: TGTGCCAGCTCCGTGGGACAGGGGGTCTACGAGCAGTACTTC.